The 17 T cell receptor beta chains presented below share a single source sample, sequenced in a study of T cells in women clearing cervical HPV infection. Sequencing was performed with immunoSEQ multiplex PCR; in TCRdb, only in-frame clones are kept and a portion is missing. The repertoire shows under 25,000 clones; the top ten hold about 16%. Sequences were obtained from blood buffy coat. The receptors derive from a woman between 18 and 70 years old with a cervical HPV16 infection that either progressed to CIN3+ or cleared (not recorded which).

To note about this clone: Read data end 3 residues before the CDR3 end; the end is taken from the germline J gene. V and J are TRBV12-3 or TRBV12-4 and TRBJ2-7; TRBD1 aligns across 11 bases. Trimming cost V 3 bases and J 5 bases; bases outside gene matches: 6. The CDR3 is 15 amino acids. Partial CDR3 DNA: TGTGCCAGCAGTTTCTCCGGGACAGGGGGAGACGAG. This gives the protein CASSFSGTGGDE. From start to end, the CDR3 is CASSFSGTGGDEQYF.

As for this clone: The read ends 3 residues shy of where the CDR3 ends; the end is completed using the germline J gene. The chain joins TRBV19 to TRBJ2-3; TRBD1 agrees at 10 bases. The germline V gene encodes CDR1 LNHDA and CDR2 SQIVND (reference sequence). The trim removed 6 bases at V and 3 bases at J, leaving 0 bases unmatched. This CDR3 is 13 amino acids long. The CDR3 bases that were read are TGTGCCAGTAGGGACAGGGGGACAGATACG. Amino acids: CASRDRGTDT. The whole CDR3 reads CASRDRGTDTQYF.

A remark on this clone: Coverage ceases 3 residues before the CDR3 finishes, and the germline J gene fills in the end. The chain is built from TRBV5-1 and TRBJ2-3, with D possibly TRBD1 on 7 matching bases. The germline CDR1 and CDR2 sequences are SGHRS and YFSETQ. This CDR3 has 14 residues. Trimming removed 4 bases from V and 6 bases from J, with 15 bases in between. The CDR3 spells CASSALGGGDTQYF. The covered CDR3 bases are TGCGCCAGCAGCGCTCTAGGAGGGGGCGATACG.

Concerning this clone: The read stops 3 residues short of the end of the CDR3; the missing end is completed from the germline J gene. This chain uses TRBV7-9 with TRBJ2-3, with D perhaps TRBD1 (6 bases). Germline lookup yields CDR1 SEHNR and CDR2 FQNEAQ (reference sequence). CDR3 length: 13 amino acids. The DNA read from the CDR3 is TGTGCCAGCAGCTGGACAGAGGATCAGCCG. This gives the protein CASSWTEDQP. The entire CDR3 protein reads CASSWTEDQPQYF.

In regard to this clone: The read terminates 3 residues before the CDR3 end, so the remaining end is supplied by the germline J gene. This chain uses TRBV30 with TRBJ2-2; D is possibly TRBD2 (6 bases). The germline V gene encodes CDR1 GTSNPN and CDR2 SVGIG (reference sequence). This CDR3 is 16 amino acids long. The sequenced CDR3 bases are TGTGCCTGGAGTAATCCTGAATCCGCGGGGAGTGAAAAG. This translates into CAWSNPESAGSEK. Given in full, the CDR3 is CAWSNPESAGSEKLFF.

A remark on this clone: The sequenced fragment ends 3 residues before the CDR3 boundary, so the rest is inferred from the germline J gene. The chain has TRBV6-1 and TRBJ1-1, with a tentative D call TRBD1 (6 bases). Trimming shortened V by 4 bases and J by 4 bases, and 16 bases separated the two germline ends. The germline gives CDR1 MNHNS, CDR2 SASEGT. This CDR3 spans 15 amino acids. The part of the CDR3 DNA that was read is TGTGCCAGCAGTGCCCAGGGGAGGGGTAGCACTGAA. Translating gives CASSAQGRGSTE. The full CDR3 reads CASSAQGRGSTEAFF.

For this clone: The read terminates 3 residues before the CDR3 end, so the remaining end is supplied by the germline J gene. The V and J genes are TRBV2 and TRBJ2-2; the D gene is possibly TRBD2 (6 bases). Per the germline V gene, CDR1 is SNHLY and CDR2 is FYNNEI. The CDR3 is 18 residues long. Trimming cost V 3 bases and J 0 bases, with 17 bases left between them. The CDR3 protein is CASSEVGVVAANTGELFF. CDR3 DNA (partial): TGTGCCAGCAGTGAGGTAGGAGTAGTAGCGGCGAACACCGGGGAG.

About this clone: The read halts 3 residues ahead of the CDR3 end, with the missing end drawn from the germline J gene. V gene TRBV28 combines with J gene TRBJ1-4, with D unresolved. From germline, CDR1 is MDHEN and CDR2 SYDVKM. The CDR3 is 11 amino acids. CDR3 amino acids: CASSLANVLFF. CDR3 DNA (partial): TGTGCCAGCAGTTTGGCCAACGTA. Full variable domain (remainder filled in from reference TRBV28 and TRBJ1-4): DVKVTQSSRYLVKRTGEKVFLECVQDMDHENMFWYRQDPGLGLRLIYFSYDVKMKEKGDIPEGYSVSREKKERFSLILESASTNQTSMYLCASSLANVLFFGSGTQLSVL.

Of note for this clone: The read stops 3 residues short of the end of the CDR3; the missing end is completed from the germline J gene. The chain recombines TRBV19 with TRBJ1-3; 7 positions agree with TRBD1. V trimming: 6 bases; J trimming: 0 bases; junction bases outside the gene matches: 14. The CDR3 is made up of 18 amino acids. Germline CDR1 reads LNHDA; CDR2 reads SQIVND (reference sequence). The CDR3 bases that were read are TGTGCCAGTAGCGAAGATTTCCGGGACAGTCTCTCTGGAAACACC. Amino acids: CASSEDFRDSLSGNT. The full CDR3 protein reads CASSEDFRDSLSGNTIYF.

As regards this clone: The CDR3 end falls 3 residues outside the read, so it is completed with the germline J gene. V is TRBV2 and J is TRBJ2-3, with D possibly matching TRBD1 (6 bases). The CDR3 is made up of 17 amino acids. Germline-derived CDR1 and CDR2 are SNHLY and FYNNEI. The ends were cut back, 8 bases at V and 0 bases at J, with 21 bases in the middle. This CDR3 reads CASGVPGHSDSTDTQYF. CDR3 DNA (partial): TGTGCCAGCGGCGTCCCGGGACATTCCGATAGCACAGATACG.

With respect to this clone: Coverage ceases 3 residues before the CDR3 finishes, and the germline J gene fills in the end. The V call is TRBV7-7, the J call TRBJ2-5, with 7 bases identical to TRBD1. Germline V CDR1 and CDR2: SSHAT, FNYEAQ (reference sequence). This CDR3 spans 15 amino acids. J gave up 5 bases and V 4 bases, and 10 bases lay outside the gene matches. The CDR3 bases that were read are TGTGCCAGCAGCTATCGACAGGGAATGTTGGAGACC. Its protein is CASSYRQGMLET. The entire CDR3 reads CASSYRQGMLETQYF.

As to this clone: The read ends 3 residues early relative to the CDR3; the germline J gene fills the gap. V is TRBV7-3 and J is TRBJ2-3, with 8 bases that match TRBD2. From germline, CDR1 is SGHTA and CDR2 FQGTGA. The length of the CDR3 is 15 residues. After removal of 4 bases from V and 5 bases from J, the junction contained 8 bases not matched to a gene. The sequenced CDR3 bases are TGTGCCAGCAGCTCCACCCGGGGGGGGGTAGATACG. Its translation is CASSSTRGGVDT. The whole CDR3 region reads CASSSTRGGVDTQYF.

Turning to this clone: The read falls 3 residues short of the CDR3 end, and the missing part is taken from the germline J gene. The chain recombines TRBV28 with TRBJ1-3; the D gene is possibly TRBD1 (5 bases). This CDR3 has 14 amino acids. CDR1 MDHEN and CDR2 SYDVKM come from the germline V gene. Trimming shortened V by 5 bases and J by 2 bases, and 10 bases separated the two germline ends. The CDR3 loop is CASSPQTAGNTIYF. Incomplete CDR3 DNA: TGTGCCAGCAGTCCCCAGACAGCTGGAAACACC.

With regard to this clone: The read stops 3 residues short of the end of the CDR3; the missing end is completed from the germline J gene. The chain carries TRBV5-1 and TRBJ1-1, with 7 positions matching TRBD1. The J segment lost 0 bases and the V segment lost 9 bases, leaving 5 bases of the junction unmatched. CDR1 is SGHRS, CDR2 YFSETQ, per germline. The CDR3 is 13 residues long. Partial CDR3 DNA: TGCGCCACCAGACAGGGCATGAACACTGAA. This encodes CATRQGMNTE. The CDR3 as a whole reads CATRQGMNTEAFF.

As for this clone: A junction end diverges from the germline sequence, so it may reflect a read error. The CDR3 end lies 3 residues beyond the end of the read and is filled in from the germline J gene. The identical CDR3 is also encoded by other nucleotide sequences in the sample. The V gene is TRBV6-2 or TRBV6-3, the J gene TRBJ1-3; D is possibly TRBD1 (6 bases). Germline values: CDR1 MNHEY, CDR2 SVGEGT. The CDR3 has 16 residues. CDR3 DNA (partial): TGTGCCAGCAGTAACCGGGACAAACTCTTCGGGAACACA. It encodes CASSNRDKLFGNT. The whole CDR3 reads CASSNRDKLFGNTIYF.

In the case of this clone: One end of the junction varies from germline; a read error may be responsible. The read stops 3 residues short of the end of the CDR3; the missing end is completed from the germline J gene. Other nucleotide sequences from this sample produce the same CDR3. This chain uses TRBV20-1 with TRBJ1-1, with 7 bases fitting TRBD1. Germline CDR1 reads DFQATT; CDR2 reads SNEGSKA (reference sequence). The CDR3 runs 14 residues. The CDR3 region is CSARLTQGNTEAFF. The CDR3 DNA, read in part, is TGCAGTGCTAGACTAACACAGGGGAACACGGAA.

CDR3 amino acids: CASSFLAGRTDTQYF. CDR3 bases read: TGTGCCAGCAGTTTTCTAGCGGGGCGCACAGATACG. V gene TRBV27 combines with J gene TRBJ2-3, with TRBD2 identical over 9 bases. With the read ending 3 residues before the CDR3 end, the germline J gene is used to fill in that end. Per germline, CDR1 MNHEY and CDR2 SMNVEV (reference sequence). The CDR3 has 15 residues. After removal of 3 bases from V and 1 base from J, the junction contained 2 bases not matched to a gene.